Listed below are T cell receptor beta chains from one sample, sequenced in a study of cytotoxic CD8 clonotypes in ibrutinib-treated CLL. Measured with immunoSEQ multiplex PCR; TCRdb has only the in-frame clones, and not every one. The sample contains 45,000 to 70,000 clones, 45% to 70% of which appear only once. Source: PBMCs, taken after 24 months of ibrutinib treatment. The receptors were gathered from a human donor with chronic lymphocytic leukemia. Both conserved end residues are part of each CDR3. The order of the fields is V gene, J gene, CDR3 length, D gene, clone size, CDR3 DNA, CDR3 protein. D genes are given only for firm matches. Clone size is given for some rows only: seen once, a few or many times, or a class if the clone is expanded.

>TRBV6-6|TRBJ1-4|15|-|-
TGTGCCAGCAGTACCGGCGAGCCCAGGGATGAAAAACTGTTTTTT
CASSTGEPRDEKLFF
>TRBV2|TRBJ2-3|14|-|-
TGTGCCAGCAGTGACAGGGGCGGTACAGATACGCAGTATTTT
CASSDRGGTDTQYF
>TRBV5-1|TRBJ2-5|15|TRBD1|few
TGCGCCAGCAGCTTGGGGGACAGGTATGAAGAGACCCAGTACTTC
CASSLGDRYEETQYF
>TRBV7-2|TRBJ2-2|18|TRBD2|-
TGTGCCAGCAGCCCTCCTGGGGTAGCGGGGGTGATTACCGGGGAGCTGTTTTTT
CASSPPGVAGVITGELFF
>TRBV29-1|TRBJ2-1|16|-|-
TGCAGCGTTGAAGTACCCACGATCAGCTCCTACAATGAGCAGTTCTTC
CSVEVPTISSYNEQFF
>TRBV28|TRBJ1-5|13|-|-
TGTGCCAGCAGTTTTAACTATGAGCAGCCCCAGCATTTT
CASSFNYEQPQHF
>TRBV29-1|TRBJ1-1|12|TRBD1|-
TGCAGCGTCCAAACAGGGGGCACTGAAGCTTTCTTT
CSVQTGGTEAFF
>TRBV6-1|TRBJ1-1|15|-|-
TGTGCCAGCCGGGGACGGGGTCAGCGAGTCACTGAAGCTTTCTTT
CASRGRGQRVTEAFF
>TRBV18|TRBJ2-4|13|-|few
TGTGCCAGCTCACCACCAACGGTGAACATTCAGTACTTC
CASSPPTVNIQYF
>TRBV29-1|TRBJ1-1|14|-|-
TGCAGCGTCCAAGAGGGCTTAATGAACACTGAAGCTTTCTTT
CSVQEGLMNTEAFF
>TRBV2|TRBJ2-2|15|TRBD1|few
TGTGCCAGCAGTGAGGTCGACACAGGGGCCGGGGAGCTGTTTTTT
CASSEVDTGAGELFF
>TRBV11-2|TRBJ2-5|17|TRBD2|-
TGTGCCAGCAGCCCGATTGCGGCGGGGGGGCCGGAAGAGACCCAGTACTTC
CASSPIAAGGPEETQYF
>TRBV11-3|TRBJ2-1|14|TRBD2|few
TGTGCCAGCAGCTTTTCCGGGACTACCAATGAGCAGTTCTTC
CASSFSGTTNEQFF
>TRBV4-2|TRBJ1-2|15|-|many
TGTGCCAGCAGCCAAGATGTTGCAGGGGTGAGCGGCTACACCTTC
CASSQDVAGVSGYTF
>TRBV10-3|TRBJ2-1|11|-|-
TGTGCCATCAGAGCCTACAATGAGCAGTTCTTC
CAIRAYNEQFF
>TRBV18|TRBJ2-3|13|-|once
TGTGCCAGCTCATCCAGGCGCACAGATACGCAGTATTTT
CASSSRRTDTQYF
>TRBV2|TRBJ2-1|15|-|-
TGTGCCAGCAGCAAAGGGAGGTCGTCCTACAATGAGCAGTTCTTC
CASSKGRSSYNEQFF
>TRBV2|TRBJ1-2|10|-|few
TGTGCCAGCAGTCGAGGAGACTACACCTTC
CASSRGDYTF
>TRBV6-5|TRBJ1-6|15|-|-
TGTGCCAGCAGTTTCGGGCTAACAGGGAATTCACCCCTCCACTTT
CASSFGLTGNSPLHF
>TRBV11-2|TRBJ2-2|14|-|-
TGTGCCAGCAGCCAGGAGGGAGACACCGGGGAGCTGTTTTTT
CASSQEGDTGELFF
>TRBV14|TRBJ2-1|15|TRBD1|-
TGTGCCAGCAGCTTACGACAGGGATCCTACAATGAGCAGTTCTTC
CASSLRQGSYNEQFF
>TRBV7-2|TRBJ2-3|13|-|-
TGTGCCAGCAGCTTAGTGGGGCCAGATACGCAGTATTTT
CASSLVGPDTQYF
>TRBV5-1|TRBJ2-6|15|TRBD1|few
TGCGCCAGCAGGGACAGGCCCTCTGGGGCCAACGTCCTGACTTTC
CASRDRPSGANVLTF
>TRBV11-3|TRBJ2-4|13|-|-
TGTGCCAGCAGCTTACGTACAGGGAGCATTCAGTACTTC
CASSLRTGSIQYF
>TRBV6-6|TRBJ2-1|15|TRBD1|many
TGTGCCAGCAGTTACGAGGGACAGGGGTACAATGAGCAGTTCTTC
CASSYEGQGYNEQFF
>TRBV7-9|TRBJ1-5|15|-|once
TGTGCCAGCAGCCCAGCAGGGAATTGGGATCAGCCCCAGCATTTT
CASSPAGNWDQPQHF